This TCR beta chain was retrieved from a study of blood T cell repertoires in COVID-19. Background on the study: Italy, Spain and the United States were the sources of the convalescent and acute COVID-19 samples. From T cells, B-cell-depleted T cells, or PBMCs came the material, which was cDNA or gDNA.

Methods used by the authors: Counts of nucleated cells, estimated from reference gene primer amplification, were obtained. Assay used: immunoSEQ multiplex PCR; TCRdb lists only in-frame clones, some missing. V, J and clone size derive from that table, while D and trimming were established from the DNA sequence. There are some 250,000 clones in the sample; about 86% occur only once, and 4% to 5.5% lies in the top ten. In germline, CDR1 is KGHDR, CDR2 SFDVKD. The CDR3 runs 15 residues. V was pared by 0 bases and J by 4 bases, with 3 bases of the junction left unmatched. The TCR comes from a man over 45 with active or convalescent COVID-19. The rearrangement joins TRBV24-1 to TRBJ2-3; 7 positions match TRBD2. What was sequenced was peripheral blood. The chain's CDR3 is CATSDLGLGADTQYF. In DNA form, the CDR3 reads TGTGCCACCAGTGATTTGGGACTAGGTGCAGATACGCAGTATTTT.